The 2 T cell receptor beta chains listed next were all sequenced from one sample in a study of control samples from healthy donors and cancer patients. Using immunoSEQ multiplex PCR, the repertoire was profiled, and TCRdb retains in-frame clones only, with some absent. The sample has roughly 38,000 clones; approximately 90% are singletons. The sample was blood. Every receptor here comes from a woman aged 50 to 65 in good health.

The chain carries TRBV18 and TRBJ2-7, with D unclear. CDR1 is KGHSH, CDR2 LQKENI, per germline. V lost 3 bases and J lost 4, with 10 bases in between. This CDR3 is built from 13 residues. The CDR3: CASSPSGSYEQYF. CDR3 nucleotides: TGTGCCAGCTCACCTTCAGGATCGTACGAGCAGTACTTC.

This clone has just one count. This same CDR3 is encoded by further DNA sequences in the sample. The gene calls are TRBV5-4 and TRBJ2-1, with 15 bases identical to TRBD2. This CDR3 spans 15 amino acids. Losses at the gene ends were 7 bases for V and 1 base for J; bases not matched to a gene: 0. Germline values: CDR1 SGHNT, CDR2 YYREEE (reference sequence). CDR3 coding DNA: TGTGCCAGCGGGACTAGCGGGGGGTCCTACAATGAGCAGTTCTTC. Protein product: CASGTSGGSYNEQFF.